These T cell receptor beta chains were read from a single sample in a study of lymphopenia after photon versus proton radiotherapy. Clones were read by immunoSEQ multiplex PCR, and TCRdb kept only the in-frame ones, dropping some. The repertoire holds tens of thousands of clones, with over 70% as singletons. The material was peripheral blood, obtained from a patient treated with proton-based radiotherapy. The receptors originated from a man in his 60s with pancreatic cancer. CDR3s include the opening cysteine and the closing phenylalanine or tryptophan. Fields, in order: CDR3 protein, CDR3 DNA, J gene, clone size, V gene, D gene. D genes are given only for firm matches. The size entry is marked missing in some rows and otherwise reads once, few, many or a size class.

CDR3aa: CASSPGGDRGTEAFF; CDR3nt: TGTGCCAGCAGCCCAGGGGGGGACAGGGGTACTGAAGCTTTCTTT; j_gene: TRBJ1-1; abundance: -; v_gene: TRBV11-3; d_gene: TRBD1
CDR3aa: CASSEGYYEQYF; CDR3nt: TGTGCCAGCAGTGAAGGGTACTACGAGCAGTACTTC; j_gene: TRBJ2-7; abundance: -; v_gene: TRBV6-1; d_gene: -
CDR3aa: CATSSTYETQYF; CDR3nt: TGTGCCACCTCTTCAACCTATGAGACCCAGTACTTC; j_gene: TRBJ2-5; abundance: few; v_gene: TRBV25-1; d_gene: -
CDR3aa: CAWSAPTTEAFF; CDR3nt: TGTGCCTGGAGTGCCCCAACCACTGAAGCTTTCTTT; j_gene: TRBJ1-1; abundance: -; v_gene: TRBV30; d_gene: -
CDR3aa: CASSSGPEKRFF; CDR3nt: TGTGCCAGCAGTTCCGGGCCAGAAAAAAGGTTCTTC; j_gene: TRBJ2-1; abundance: -; v_gene: TRBV28; d_gene: -
CDR3aa: CASSTLAGVLGNEQFF; CDR3nt: TGTGCCAGTAGTACCCTAGCGGGAGTATTGGGGAATGAGCAGTTCTTC; j_gene: TRBJ2-1; abundance: -; v_gene: TRBV19; d_gene: TRBD2
CDR3aa: CASSGGLVPHNEQFF; CDR3nt: TGTGCCAGCAGTGGGGGACTAGTCCCTCACAATGAGCAGTTCTTC; j_gene: TRBJ2-1; abundance: -; v_gene: TRBV25-1; d_gene: TRBD2
CDR3aa: CASSGSTLAGPSTDTQYF; CDR3nt: TGTGCCAGCAGCGGGAGTACTCTAGCGGGACCTAGCACAGATACGCAGTATTTT; j_gene: TRBJ2-3; abundance: -; v_gene: TRBV11-2; d_gene: TRBD2
CDR3aa: CASSFTGSNQPQHF; CDR3nt: TGTGCCAGCAGTTTCACCGGTAGCAATCAGCCCCAGCATTTT; j_gene: TRBJ1-5; abundance: -; v_gene: TRBV28; d_gene: -
CDR3aa: CASSLGGKLDTQYF; CDR3nt: TGTGCCAGCAGCTTAGGGGGGAAGCTAGATACGCAGTATTTT; j_gene: TRBJ2-3; abundance: -; v_gene: TRBV7-9; d_gene: -
CDR3aa: CASSGLAGSTYEQYF; CDR3nt: TGTGCCAGCAGCGGACTAGCGGGATCTACCTACGAGCAGTACTTC; j_gene: TRBJ2-7; abundance: -; v_gene: TRBV7-2; d_gene: TRBD2
CDR3aa: CASSPTGSSYNEQFF; CDR3nt: TGTGCCAGCAGCCCTACAGGGAGCTCCTACAATGAGCAGTTCTTC; j_gene: TRBJ2-1; abundance: -; v_gene: TRBV5-5; d_gene: -
CDR3aa: CASSVAANTGELFF; CDR3nt: TGTGCCAGCAGCGTAGCAGCGAACACCGGGGAGCTGTTTTTT; j_gene: TRBJ2-2; abundance: once; v_gene: TRBV9; d_gene: -
CDR3aa: CASSPAGLLTEAFF; CDR3nt: TGTGCCAGCAGCCCCGCAGGGTTGCTAACTGAAGCTTTCTTT; j_gene: TRBJ1-1; abundance: -; v_gene: TRBV5-4; d_gene: -
CDR3aa: CASSRGTGANMNTEAFF; CDR3nt: TGCGCCAGCAGCCGAGGGACAGGCGCTAACATGAACACTGAAGCTTTCTTT; j_gene: TRBJ1-1; abundance: -; v_gene: TRBV5-1; d_gene: TRBD1
CDR3aa: CASSSYGGTNTYNEQFF; CDR3nt: TGTGCCAGCAGCTCTTATGGGGGGACTAACACCTACAATGAGCAGTTCTTC; j_gene: TRBJ2-1; abundance: -; v_gene: TRBV11-2; d_gene: TRBD2
CDR3aa: CASSAGTGSYQPQHF; CDR3nt: TGTGCCAGCAGCGCCGGGACAGGGAGCTATCAGCCCCAGCATTTT; j_gene: TRBJ1-5; abundance: few; v_gene: TRBV9; d_gene: TRBD1
CDR3aa: CASGEGYEQYF; CDR3nt: TGTGCTAGCGGAGAAGGCTACGAGCAGTACTTC; j_gene: TRBJ2-7; abundance: -; v_gene: TRBV12-5; d_gene: -
CDR3aa: CASSFHQEKEKLFF; CDR3nt: TGTGCCAGCAGTTTTCATCAGGAAAAGGAAAAACTGTTTTTT; j_gene: TRBJ1-4; abundance: -; v_gene: TRBV27; d_gene: -
CDR3aa: CASSMGQGSIVETQYF; CDR3nt: TGTGCCAGTAGTATGGGACAGGGGAGTATCGTAGAGACCCAGTACTTC; j_gene: TRBJ2-5; abundance: -; v_gene: TRBV19; d_gene: TRBD1
CDR3aa: CASSLYGGNTEAFF; CDR3nt: TGTGCCAGCAGTTTATATGGGGGGAACACTGAAGCTTTCTTT; j_gene: TRBJ1-1; abundance: -; v_gene: TRBV28; d_gene: -
CDR3aa: CAWSVFGGRGETQYF; CDR3nt: TGTGCCTGGAGTGTATTTGGGGGGCGCGGAGAGACCCAGTACTTC; j_gene: TRBJ2-5; abundance: -; v_gene: TRBV30; d_gene: -
CDR3aa: CASTWGTSSGNTIYF; CDR3nt: TGTGCCAGCACTTGGGGGACTAGCTCTGGAAACACCATATATTTT; j_gene: TRBJ1-3; abundance: -; v_gene: TRBV6-1; d_gene: -
CDR3aa: CATPPGTGGVRRTLEQFF; CDR3nt: TGCGCCACCCCCCCCGGGACAGGGGGCGTAAGGCGGACTTTAGAGCAGTTCTTC; j_gene: TRBJ2-1; abundance: -; v_gene: TRBV5-1; d_gene: TRBD1
CDR3aa: CSVEAREGNTIYF; CDR3nt: TGCAGCGTTGAGGCCAGGGAAGGAAACACCATATATTTT; j_gene: TRBJ1-3; abundance: -; v_gene: TRBV29-1; d_gene: -
CDR3aa: CASSPKTSSTGELFF; CDR3nt: TGTGCCAGCTCACCAAAAACTAGCAGTACCGGGGAGCTGTTTTTT; j_gene: TRBJ2-2; abundance: few; v_gene: TRBV18; d_gene: -
CDR3aa: CASSPTGGDEKLFF; CDR3nt: TGTGCCAGCTCACCGACAGGGGGGGATGAAAAACTGTTTTTT; j_gene: TRBJ1-4; abundance: -; v_gene: TRBV18; d_gene: TRBD1
CDR3aa: CASSQDPGLMTYEQYF; CDR3nt: TGCGCCAGCAGCCAAGACCCGGGACTGATGACCTACGAGCAGTACTTC; j_gene: TRBJ2-7; abundance: -; v_gene: TRBV4-1; d_gene: -
CDR3aa: CAWRKQGSGSSYEQYF; CDR3nt: TGTGCCTGGAGAAAACAGGGTAGCGGGAGCTCCTACGAGCAGTACTTC; j_gene: TRBJ2-7; abundance: -; v_gene: TRBV30; d_gene: TRBD2
CDR3aa: CASSFWGLLNEQFF; CDR3nt: TGTGCCAGCAGCTTTTGGGGTTTACTTAATGAGCAGTTCTTC; j_gene: TRBJ2-1; abundance: -; v_gene: TRBV7-9; d_gene: -
CDR3aa: CASSHAGANYGYTF; CDR3nt: TGCGCCAGCAGCCATGCAGGGGCAAACTATGGCTACACCTTC; j_gene: TRBJ1-2; abundance: -; v_gene: TRBV4-3; d_gene: -
CDR3aa: CATSRDRHSSTNEKLFF; CDR3nt: TGTGCCACCAGCAGGGACCGACACTCTTCAACTAATGAAAAACTGTTTTTT; j_gene: TRBJ1-4; abundance: -; v_gene: TRBV15; d_gene: -
CDR3aa: CASLGVNPTEAFF; CDR3nt: TGCGCCAGCCTGGGAGTCAACCCTACTGAAGCTTTCTTT; j_gene: TRBJ1-1; abundance: -; v_gene: TRBV10-2; d_gene: -
CDR3aa: CASSLSTGGVNEQYF; CDR3nt: TGTGCCAGCAGCTTAAGCACAGGGGGCGTCAACGAGCAGTACTTC; j_gene: TRBJ2-7; abundance: -; v_gene: TRBV7-6; d_gene: TRBD1
CDR3aa: CASSQGGPHTEAFF; CDR3nt: TGTGCCAGCTCACAAGGGGGACCCCACACTGAAGCTTTCTTT; j_gene: TRBJ1-1; abundance: -; v_gene: TRBV18; d_gene: -
CDR3aa: CASSRPGVAGGNEQFF; CDR3nt: TGTGCCAGCAGCCGCCCGGGAGTAGCGGGAGGTAATGAGCAGTTCTTC; j_gene: TRBJ2-1; abundance: -; v_gene: TRBV4-2; d_gene: TRBD2
CDR3aa: CASSFGNLATNEQYF; CDR3nt: TGCGCCAGCAGCTTCGGTAATTTGGCGACCAACGAGCAGTACTTC; j_gene: TRBJ2-7; abundance: once; v_gene: TRBV5-1; d_gene: -
CDR3aa: CASSQLDNYGYTF; CDR3nt: TGCGCCAGCAGCCAACTGGATAACTATGGCTACACCTTC; j_gene: TRBJ1-2; abundance: -; v_gene: TRBV5-1; d_gene: -
CDR3aa: CASSFIAGGRTDTQYF; CDR3nt: TGTGCCAGCAGCTTCATAGCGGGAGGGCGCACAGATACGCAGTATTTT; j_gene: TRBJ2-3; abundance: -; v_gene: TRBV5-6; d_gene: TRBD2
CDR3aa: CASSRTSGTDTQYF; CDR3nt: TGTGCCAGCAGCCGGACTAGCGGCACAGATACGCAGTATTTT; j_gene: TRBJ2-3; abundance: -; v_gene: TRBV7-2; d_gene: TRBD2
CDR3aa: CASRNPTGTEAFF; CDR3nt: TGTGCCAGCAGAAATCCCACAGGGACTGAAGCTTTCTTT; j_gene: TRBJ1-1; abundance: -; v_gene: TRBV6-5; d_gene: -